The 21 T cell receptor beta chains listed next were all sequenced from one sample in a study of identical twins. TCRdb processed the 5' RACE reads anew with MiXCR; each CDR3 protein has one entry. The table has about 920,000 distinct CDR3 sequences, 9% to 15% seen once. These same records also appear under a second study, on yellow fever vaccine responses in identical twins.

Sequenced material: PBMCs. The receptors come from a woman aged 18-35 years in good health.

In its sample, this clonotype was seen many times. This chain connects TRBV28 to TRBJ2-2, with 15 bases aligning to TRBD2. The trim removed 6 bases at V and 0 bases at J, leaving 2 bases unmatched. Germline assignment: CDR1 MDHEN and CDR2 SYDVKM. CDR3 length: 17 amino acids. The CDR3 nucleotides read TGTGCCAGCAGCGGACTAGCGGGAGGGTCGAACACCGGGGAGCTGTTTTTT. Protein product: CASSGLAGGSNTGELFF.

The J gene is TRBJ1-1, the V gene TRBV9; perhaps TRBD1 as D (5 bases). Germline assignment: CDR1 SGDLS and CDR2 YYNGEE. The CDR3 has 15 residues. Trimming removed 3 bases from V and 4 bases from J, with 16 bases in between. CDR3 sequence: CASSAPRVPITEAFF. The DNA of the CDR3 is TGTGCCAGCAGCGCCCCCAGGGTCCCGATCACTGAAGCTTTCTTT.

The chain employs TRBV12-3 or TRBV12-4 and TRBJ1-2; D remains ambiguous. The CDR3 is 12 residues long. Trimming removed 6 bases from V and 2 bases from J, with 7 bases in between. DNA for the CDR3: TGTGCCAGCAGAACCATAAACTATGGCTACACCTTC. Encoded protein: CASRTINYGYTF.

The CDR3 coding sequence is TGTGCCAGCAGTTACTCACAGGAAGGTGCTGATGGCTACACCTTC. This encodes CASSYSQEGADGYTF. The rearrangement uses TRBV6-5 and TRBJ1-2; D is possibly TRBD1 (5 bases). The germline gives CDR1 MNHEY, CDR2 SVGAGI. V lost 0 bases to trimming and J lost 6 bases, with 14 bases between them. This CDR3 contains 15 residues.

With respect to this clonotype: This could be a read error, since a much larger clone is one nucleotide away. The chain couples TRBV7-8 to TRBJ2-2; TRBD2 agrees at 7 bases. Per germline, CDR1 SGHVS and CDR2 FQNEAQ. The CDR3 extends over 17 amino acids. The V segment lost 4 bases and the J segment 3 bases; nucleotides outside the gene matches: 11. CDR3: CASSSPWTRGHTGELFF. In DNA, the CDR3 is TGTGCCAGCAGCTCCCCATGGACTAGAGGTCACACCGGGGAGCTGTTTTTT.

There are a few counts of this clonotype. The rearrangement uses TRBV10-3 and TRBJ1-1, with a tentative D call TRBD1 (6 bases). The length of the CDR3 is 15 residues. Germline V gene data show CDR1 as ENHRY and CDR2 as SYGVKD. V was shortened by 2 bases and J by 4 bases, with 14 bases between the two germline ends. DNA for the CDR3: TGTGCCATCAGTGAGGAGCAGGGCAGGGGCACTGAAGCTTTCTTT. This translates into CAISEEQGRGTEAFF.

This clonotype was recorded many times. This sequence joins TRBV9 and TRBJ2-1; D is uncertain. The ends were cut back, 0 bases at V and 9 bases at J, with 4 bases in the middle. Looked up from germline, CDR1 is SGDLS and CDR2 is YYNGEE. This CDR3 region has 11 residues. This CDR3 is CASSVGFEQFF. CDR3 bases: TGTGCCAGCAGCGTAGGGTTTGAGCAGTTCTTC.

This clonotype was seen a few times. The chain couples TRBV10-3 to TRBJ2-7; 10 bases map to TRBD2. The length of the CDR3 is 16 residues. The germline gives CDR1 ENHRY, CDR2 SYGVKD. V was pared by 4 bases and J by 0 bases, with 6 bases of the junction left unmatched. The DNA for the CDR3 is TGTGCCATCAGTGCCGTAGCGGGAGGTTTCTCCTACGAGCAGTACTTC. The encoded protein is CAISAVAGGFSYEQYF.

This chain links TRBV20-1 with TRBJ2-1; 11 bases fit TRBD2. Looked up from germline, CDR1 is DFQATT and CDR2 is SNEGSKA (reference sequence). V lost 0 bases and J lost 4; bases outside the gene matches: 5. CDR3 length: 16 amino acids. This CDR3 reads CSARDLTSGVYNEQFF. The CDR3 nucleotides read TGCAGTGCTAGAGATCTGACTAGCGGGGTATACAATGAGCAGTTCTTC.

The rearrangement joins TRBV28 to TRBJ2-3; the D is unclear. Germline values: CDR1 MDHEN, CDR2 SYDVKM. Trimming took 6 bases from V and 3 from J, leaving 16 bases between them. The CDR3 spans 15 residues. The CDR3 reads CASSPAYLGTDTQYF. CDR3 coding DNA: TGTGCCAGCAGCCCAGCTTATCTTGGTACAGATACGCAGTATTTT.

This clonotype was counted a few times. CDR3 nucleotide sequence: TGCAGTGCTACGATATCAGGACTGGAGACCCAGTACTTC. Amino acid sequence: CSATISGLETQYF. The V and J genes are TRBV20-1 and TRBJ2-5, with a tentative D call TRBD2 (5 bases). Germline V gene sequence: CDR1 DFQATT, CDR2 SNEGSKA (reference sequence). CDR3 length: 13 amino acids. V lost 4 bases, J lost 5 bases, and 14 bases lay in between.

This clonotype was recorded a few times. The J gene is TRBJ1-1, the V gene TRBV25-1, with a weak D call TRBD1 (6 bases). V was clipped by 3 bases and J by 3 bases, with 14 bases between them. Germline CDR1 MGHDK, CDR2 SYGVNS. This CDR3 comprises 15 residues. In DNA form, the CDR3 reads TGTGCCAGCAGTGACCCGGGGGGCGGGGACACTGAAGCTTTCTTT. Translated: CASSDPGGGDTEAFF.

The CDR3 DNA reads as TGTGCCAGCAGTGAAGACGCAGGGGGGCTAGCGGGGGGGCGCGGGGCCAACGTCCTGACTTTC. This sequence encodes CASSEDAGGLAGGRGANVLTF. This chain uses TRBV6-1 with TRBJ2-6, with TRBD2 matching 12 bases. The CDR3 is made up of 21 amino acids. CDR1 and CDR2 (germline): MNHNS, SASEGT. Trimming cost V 1 base and J 4 bases; bases outside gene matches: 14.

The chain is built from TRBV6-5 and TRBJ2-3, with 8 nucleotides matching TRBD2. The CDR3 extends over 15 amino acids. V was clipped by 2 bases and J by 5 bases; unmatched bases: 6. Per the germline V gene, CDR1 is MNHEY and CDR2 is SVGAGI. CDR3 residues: CASSYGGGPQDTQYF. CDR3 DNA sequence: TGTGCCAGCAGTTACGGCGGGGGGCCACAAGATACGCAGTATTTT.

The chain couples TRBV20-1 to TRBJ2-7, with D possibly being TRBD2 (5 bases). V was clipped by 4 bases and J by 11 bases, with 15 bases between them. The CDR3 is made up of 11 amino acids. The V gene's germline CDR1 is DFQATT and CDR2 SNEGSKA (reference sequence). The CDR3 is CSATAGGNKYF. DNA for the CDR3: TGCAGTGCTACGGCTGGAGGAAATAAGTACTTC.

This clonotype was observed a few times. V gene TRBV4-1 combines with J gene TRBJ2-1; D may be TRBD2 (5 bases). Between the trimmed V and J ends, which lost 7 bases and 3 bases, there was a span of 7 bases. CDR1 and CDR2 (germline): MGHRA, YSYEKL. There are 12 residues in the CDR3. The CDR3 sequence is CASMSGYNEQFF. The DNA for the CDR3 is TGCGCCAGCATGAGCGGCTACAATGAGCAGTTCTTC.

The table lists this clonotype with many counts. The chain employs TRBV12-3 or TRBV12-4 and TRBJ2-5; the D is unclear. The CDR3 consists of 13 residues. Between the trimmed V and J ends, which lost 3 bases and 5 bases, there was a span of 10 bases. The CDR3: CASSFERPETQYF. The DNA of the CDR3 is TGTGCCAGCAGTTTTGAACGCCCGGAGACCCAGTACTTC.

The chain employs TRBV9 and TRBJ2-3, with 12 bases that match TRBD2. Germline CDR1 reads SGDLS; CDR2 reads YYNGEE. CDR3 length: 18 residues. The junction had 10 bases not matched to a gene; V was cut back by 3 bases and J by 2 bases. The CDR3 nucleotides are TGTGCCAGCAGCGCCGGCCAAGGACTAGCGGGGATCACAGATACGCAGTATTTT. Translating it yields CASSAGQGLAGITDTQYF.

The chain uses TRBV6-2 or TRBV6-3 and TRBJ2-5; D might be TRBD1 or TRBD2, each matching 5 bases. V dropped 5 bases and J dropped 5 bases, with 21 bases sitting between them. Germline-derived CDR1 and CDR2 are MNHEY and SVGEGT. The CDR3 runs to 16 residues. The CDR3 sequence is CASSLQTGTEGETQYF. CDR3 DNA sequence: TGTGCCAGCAGTCTTCAAACCGGGACCGAGGGGGAGACCCAGTACTTC.

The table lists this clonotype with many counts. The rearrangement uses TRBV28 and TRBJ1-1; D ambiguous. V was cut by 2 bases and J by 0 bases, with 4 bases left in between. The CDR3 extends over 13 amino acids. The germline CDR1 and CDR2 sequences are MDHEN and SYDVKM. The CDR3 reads CASSLQLNTEAFF. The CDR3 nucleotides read TGTGCCAGCAGTTTACAGCTGAACACTGAAGCTTTCTTT.

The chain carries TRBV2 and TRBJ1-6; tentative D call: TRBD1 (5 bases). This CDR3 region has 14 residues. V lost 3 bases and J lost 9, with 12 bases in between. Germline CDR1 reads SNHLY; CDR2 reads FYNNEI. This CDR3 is CASSDSRGSSPLHF. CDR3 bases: TGTGCCAGCAGTGATTCTCGGGGGAGTTCACCCCTCCACTTT. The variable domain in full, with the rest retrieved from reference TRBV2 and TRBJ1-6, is EPEVTQTPSHQVTQMGQEVILRCVPISNHLYFYWYRQILGQKVEFLVSFYNNEISEKSEIFDDQFSVERPDGSNFTLKIRSTKLEDSAMYFCASSDSRGSSPLHFGNGTRLTVT.